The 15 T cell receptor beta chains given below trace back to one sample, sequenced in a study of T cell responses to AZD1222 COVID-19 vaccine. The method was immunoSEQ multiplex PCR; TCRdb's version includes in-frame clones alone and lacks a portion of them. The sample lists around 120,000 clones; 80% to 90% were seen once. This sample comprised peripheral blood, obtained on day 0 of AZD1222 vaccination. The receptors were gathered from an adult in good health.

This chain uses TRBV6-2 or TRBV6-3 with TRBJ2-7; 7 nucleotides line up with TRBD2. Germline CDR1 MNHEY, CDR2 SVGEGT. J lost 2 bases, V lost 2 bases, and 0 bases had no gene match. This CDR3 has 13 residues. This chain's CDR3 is CASSYSGTYEQYF. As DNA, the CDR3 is TGTGCCAGCAGTTACAGCGGGACCTACGAGCAGTACTTC.

The chain's CDR3 is CASTQWTESSGYTF. The CDR3 bases are TGTGCCAGCACGCAGTGGACAGAGTCGTCCGGCTACACCTTC. The chain employs TRBV25-1 and TRBJ1-2, with D perhaps matching TRBD1 (6 bases). The CDR3 runs to 14 residues. V shed 7 bases and J shed 8 bases, with 20 bases lying between them. Germline V CDR1 and CDR2: MGHDK, SYGVNS.

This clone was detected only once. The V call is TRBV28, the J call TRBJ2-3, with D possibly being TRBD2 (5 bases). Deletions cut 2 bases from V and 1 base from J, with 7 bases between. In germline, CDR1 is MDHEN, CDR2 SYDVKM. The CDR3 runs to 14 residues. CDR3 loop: CASSLISGTDTQYF. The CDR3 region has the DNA TGTGCCAGCAGTTTAATTAGCGGCACAGATACGCAGTATTTT. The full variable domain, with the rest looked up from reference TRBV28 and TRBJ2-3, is DVKVTQSSRYLVKRTGEKVFLECVQDMDHENMFWYRQDPGLGLRLIYFSYDVKMKEKGDIPEGYSVSREKKERFSLILESASTNQTSMYLCASSLISGTDTQYFGPGTRLTVL.

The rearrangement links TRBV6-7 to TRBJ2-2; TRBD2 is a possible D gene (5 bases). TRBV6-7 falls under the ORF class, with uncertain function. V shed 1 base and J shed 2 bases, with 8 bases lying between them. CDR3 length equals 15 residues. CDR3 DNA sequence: TGTGCCAGCAGTTACTGGAGGAGTAACACCGGGGAGCTGTTTTTT. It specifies CASSYWRSNTGELFF.

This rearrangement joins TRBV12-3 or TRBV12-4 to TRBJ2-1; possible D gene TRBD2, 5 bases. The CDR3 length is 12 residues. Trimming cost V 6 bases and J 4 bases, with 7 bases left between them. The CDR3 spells CASRAAYNEQFF. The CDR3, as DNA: TGTGCCAGCAGAGCGGCGTACAATGAGCAGTTCTTC.

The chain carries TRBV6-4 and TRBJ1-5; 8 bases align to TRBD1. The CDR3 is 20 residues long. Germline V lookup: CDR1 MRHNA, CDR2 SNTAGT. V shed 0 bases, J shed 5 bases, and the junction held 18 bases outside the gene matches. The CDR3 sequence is CASSDSMRADRVYLHQPQHF. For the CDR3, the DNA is TGTGCCAGCAGTGACTCGATGAGGGCGGACAGGGTATATTTGCATCAGCCCCAGCATTTT.

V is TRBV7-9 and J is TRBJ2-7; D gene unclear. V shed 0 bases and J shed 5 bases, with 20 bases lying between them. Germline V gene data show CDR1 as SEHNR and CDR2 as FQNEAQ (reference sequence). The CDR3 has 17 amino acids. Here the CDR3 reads CASSLALTLEQPNEQYF. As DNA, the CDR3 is TGTGCCAGCAGCTTAGCCCTCACCCTGGAACAGCCCAACGAGCAGTACTTC.

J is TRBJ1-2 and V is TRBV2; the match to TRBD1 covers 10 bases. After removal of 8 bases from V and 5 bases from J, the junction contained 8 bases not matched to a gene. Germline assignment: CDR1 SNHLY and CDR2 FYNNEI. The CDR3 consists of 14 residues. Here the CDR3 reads CASEDRGQGYGYTF. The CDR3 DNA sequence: TGTGCCAGCGAAGACAGGGGGCAGGGATATGGCTACACCTTC.

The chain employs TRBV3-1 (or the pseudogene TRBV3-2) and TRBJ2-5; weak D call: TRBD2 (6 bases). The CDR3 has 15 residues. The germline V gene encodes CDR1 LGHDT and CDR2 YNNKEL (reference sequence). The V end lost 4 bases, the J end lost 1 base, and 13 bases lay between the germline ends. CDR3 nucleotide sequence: TGTGCCAGCAGCCCTAAGCGGGTGGTCCAAGAGACCCAGTACTTC. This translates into CASSPKRVVQETQYF.

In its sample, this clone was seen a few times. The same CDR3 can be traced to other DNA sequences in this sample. The CDR3 region has the DNA TGTGCCAGCTCACCGGGACAGGGAAATGGCTACACCTTC. This encodes CASSPGQGNGYTF. J is TRBJ1-2 and V is TRBV18; TRBD1 matches at 9 bases. The germline V gene has CDR1 KGHSH and CDR2 LQKENI. V gave up 3 bases and J gave up 6 bases; unmatched junction bases: 2. The CDR3 length is 13 residues.

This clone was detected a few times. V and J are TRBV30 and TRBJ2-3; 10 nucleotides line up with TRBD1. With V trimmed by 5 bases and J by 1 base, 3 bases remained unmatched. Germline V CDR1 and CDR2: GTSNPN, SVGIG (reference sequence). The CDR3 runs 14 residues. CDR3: CAWDGTGGTDTQYF. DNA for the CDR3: TGTGCCTGGGATGGGACAGGGGGCACAGATACGCAGTATTTT.

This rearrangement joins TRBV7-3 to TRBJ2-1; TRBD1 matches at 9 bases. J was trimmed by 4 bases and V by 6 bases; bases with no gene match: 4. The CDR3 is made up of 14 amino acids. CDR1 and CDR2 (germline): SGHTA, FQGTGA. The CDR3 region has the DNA TGTGCCAGCAGGGGGACAGGGAGGTACAATGAGCAGTTCTTC. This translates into CASRGTGRYNEQFF.

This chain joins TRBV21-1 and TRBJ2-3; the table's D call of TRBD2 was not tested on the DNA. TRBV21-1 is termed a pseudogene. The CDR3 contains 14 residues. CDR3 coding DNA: TGTGCCAGCAGCCGCGGACTGCCCACAGATACGCAGTATTTT. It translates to CASSRGLPTDTQYF.

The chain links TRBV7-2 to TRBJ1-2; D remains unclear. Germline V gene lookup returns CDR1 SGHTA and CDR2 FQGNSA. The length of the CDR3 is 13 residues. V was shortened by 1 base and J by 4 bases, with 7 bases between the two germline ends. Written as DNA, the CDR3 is TGTGCCAGCAGCTTAGGCAGGTCCTATGGCTACACCTTC. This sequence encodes CASSLGRSYGYTF.

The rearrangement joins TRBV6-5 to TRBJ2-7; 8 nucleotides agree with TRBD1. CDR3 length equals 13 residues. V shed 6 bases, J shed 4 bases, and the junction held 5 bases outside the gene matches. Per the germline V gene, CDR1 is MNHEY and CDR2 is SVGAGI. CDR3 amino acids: CASSRDRPYEQYF. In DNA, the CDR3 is TGTGCCAGCAGCCGGGACAGGCCTTACGAGCAGTACTTC.